These 2 T cell receptor beta chains came from one sample sequenced in a study of cytomegalovirus exposure and HLA in healthy donors. The PCR was carried out with 60 Vbeta primers and 13 Jbeta primers. Sequencing was performed with immunoSEQ multiplex PCR; in TCRdb, only in-frame clones are kept and a portion is missing. Of 100,000 to 150,000 clones detected, 74% appear once; the ten largest clones hold 6% to 8%. The sample taken for sequencing was PBMCs. Every receptor here comes from a man aged 40-50 years in good health and CMV-seropositive.

V usage is TRBV6-6 and J usage is TRBJ1-2, with a tentative D call TRBD1 (5 bases). The ends were cut back, 3 bases at V and 6 bases at J, with 14 bases in the middle. Per the germline V gene, CDR1 is MNHNY and CDR2 is SVGAGI (reference sequence). There are 14 residues in the CDR3. The CDR3 is CASSYRRGRNGYTF. Written as DNA, the CDR3 is TGTGCCAGCAGTTATAGGAGGGGAAGGAATGGCTACACCTTC.

The chain joins TRBV19 to TRBJ1-6, with TRBD1 as a possible D gene (5 bases). The CDR3 runs to 14 residues. The germline V and J ends were trimmed by 7 bases and 8 bases, with 15 bases remaining between them. CDR1 LNHDA and CDR2 SQIVND come from the germline V gene (reference sequence). The CDR3 loop is CASITRVGDSPLHF. For the CDR3, the DNA is TGTGCCAGTATCACACGCGTAGGGGATTCACCCCTCCACTTT.